This T cell receptor (beta chain) is drawn from a study of CD8+CD57+ T cells in acquired aplastic anemia. It was genomic DNA that served as the template for profiling TCR beta VDJ and CDR3. TCRdb re-called the reads through MiXCR, storing one row per CDR3 protein. The data show some 180,000 distinct CDR3 sequences, with roughly half seen just once and under 3.5% held by the top ten. Points on this clonotype: At one boundary the junction diverges from the germline segment, which might be a read error.

This CDR3 contains 13 residues. Germline values: CDR1 SQVTM, CDR2 ANQGSEA. The TCR originated in a human donor in good health. The sample was sorted CD4+, CD8+, or CD8+CD57+ T cells (not recorded which) from PBMCs. This chain joins TRBV29-1 and TRBJ1-1; D call uncertain. DNA of the CDR3: TGCAGCGTTAAAGATCCGGTGAACACTGAAGCTTTCTTT. This translates into CSVKDPVNTEAFF.